The 24 T cell receptor beta chains in this list originate from one sample, sequenced in a study of T cell responses to AZD1222 COVID-19 vaccine (dated by TCRdb to the early 2020s). Sample time point, as interpreted from the label and publication: baseline before first vaccination. Receptors were amplified or captured by the immunoSEQ multiplex PCR assay. The source is immuneACCESS, and TCRdb retained only in-frame sequences with V and J called. Part of the clones is not carried over; for the studies checked, unresolved V genes explain less than half of this, and the remainder is unexplained. The table for this sample lists about 150,000 clones; about nine tenths of them were counted only once. The ten largest account for approximately 1.8% of the sample. The source material was peripheral blood, sampled on day 0 of AZD1222 vaccination. The receptors were gathered from an adult in good health.

The chain carries TRBV19 and TRBJ2-1, with D perhaps TRBD1 or TRBD2 (5 bases each). The V gene lost 3 bases and the J gene lost 9 bases, with 18 bases spanning the gap. The CDR3 spans 15 residues. Germline CDR1 reads LNHDA; CDR2 reads SQIVND (reference sequence). The DNA for the CDR3 is TGTGCCAGTAGTATTCTCCGGCAGGGTGGGGGTGAGCAGTTCTTC. Encoded protein: CASSILRQGGGEQFF.

This chain connects TRBV2 to TRBJ2-2; D is possibly TRBD1 (6 bases). Germline-derived CDR1 and CDR2 are SNHLY and FYNNEI. This CDR3 contains 14 residues. Deletions cut 4 bases from V and 0 bases from J, with 6 bases between. The CDR3 nucleotides are TGTGCCAGCAGTGGGGACACGAACACCGGGGAGCTGTTTTTT. Its protein is CASSGDTNTGELFF.

The DNA of the CDR3 is TGCAGCGCGACAGGCGACTCTGGAAACACCATATATTTT. Residues: CSATGDSGNTIYF. The gene calls are TRBV29-1 and TRBJ1-3; TRBD1 is a possible D gene (6 bases). The germline CDR1 and CDR2 sequences are SQVTM and ANQGSEA. This CDR3 has 13 residues. Trimming took 7 bases from V and 0 from J, leaving 10 bases between them.

The chain uses TRBV28 and TRBJ1-5; D is unclear. V lost 2 bases and J 7 bases, leaving 18 bases between the germline ends. The CDR3 contains 16 residues. CDR1 and CDR2 from the germline V gene are MDHEN and SYDVKM. Written as DNA, the CDR3 is TGTGCCAGCAGTTTAGAGGTGGAGCGAGGGTACCAGCCCCAGCATTTT. Translated: CASSLEVERGYQPQHF.

V usage is TRBV18 and J usage is TRBJ1-1; tentatively, D is TRBD1 (6 bases). Germline CDR1 KGHSH, CDR2 LQKENI. CDR3 length: 17 amino acids. The germline V and J ends were trimmed by 2 bases and 0 bases, with 16 bases remaining between them. CDR3 sequence reads: CASSPSFNQGMNTEAFF. CDR3 nucleotides: TGTGCCAGCTCACCATCGTTCAATCAGGGGATGAACACTGAAGCTTTCTTT.

This clone was counted once. This rearrangement joins TRBV27 to TRBJ1-1; no firm D call. The V gene's germline CDR1 is MNHEY and CDR2 SMNVEV (reference sequence). The CDR3 consists of 11 residues. Trimming pared 5 bases from V and 6 bases from J, leaving 7 bases between. CDR3 nucleotides: TGTGCCAGCAGTCTGAAGGCTGAAGCTTTCTTT. Its protein product is CASSLKAEAFF.

The chain carries TRBV10-1 and TRBJ2-7; D is uncertain. The CDR3 is 14 amino acids. Germline loops: CDR1 WNHNN, CDR2 SYGVQD (reference sequence). V lost 7 bases and J 0 bases, leaving 13 bases between the germline ends. For the CDR3, the DNA is TGCGCCAGCATACCACTTTGGACCTCCTACGAGCAGTACTTC. The encoded protein is CASIPLWTSYEQYF.

This rearrangement joins TRBV10-3 to TRBJ1-3, with D hard to call. CDR3 length equals 14 residues. V was pared by 0 bases and J by 3 bases, with 6 bases between. CDR1 is ENHRY, CDR2 SYGVKD, per germline. The chain's CDR3 is CAISESRRGNTIYF. In DNA form, the CDR3 reads TGTGCCATCAGTGAGTCGAGACGTGGAAACACCATATATTTT.

J is TRBJ1-4 and V is TRBV7-8; D call uncertain. The CDR3 sequence is 15 residues long. CDR1 and CDR2 from the germline V gene are SGHVS and FQNEAQ. The V and J ends lost 4 bases and 0 bases respectively, with 9 bases between them. Here the CDR3 reads CASSSVRTTNEKLFF. The DNA for the CDR3 is TGTGCCAGCAGCTCGGTGCGGACAACTAATGAAAAACTGTTTTTT. Combining the CDR3 with reference TRBV7-8 and TRBJ1-4 gives the whole variable domain GAGVSQSPRYKVAKRGQDVALRCDPISGHVSLFWYQQALGQGPEFLTYFQNEAQLDKSGLPSDRFFAERPEGSVSTLKIQRTQQEDSAVYLCASSSVRTTNEKLFFGSGTQLSVL.

The rearrangement uses TRBV28 and TRBJ2-1; TRBD2 agrees at 7 bases. Germline CDR1 and CDR2: MDHEN and SYDVKM. The CDR3 spans 18 residues. Trimming removed 4 bases from V and 4 bases from J; junction bases left unmatched: 16. The CDR3 loop is CASSSPRTRGLGYNEQFF. The CDR3 coding sequence is TGTGCCAGCAGTTCGCCCCGGACTAGGGGTCTCGGATACAATGAGCAGTTCTTC.

The chain joins TRBV28 to TRBJ1-2, with 9 bases fitting TRBD1. This CDR3 is built from 14 residues. Trimming removed 4 bases from V and 3 bases from J; junction bases left unmatched: 3. Germline V gene data show CDR1 as MDHEN and CDR2 as SYDVKM. The CDR3 spells CASSSQGADYGYTF. CDR3 nucleotides: TGTGCCAGCAGTTCACAGGGGGCGGACTATGGCTACACCTTC.

This clone was found a few times. V is TRBV3-1 (or the pseudogene TRBV3-2) and J is TRBJ1-2; D possibly corresponds to TRBD1 (5 bases). Germline lookup yields CDR1 LGHDT and CDR2 YNNKEL (reference sequence). V was clipped by 4 bases and J by 8 bases, with 26 bases between them. The CDR3 is 17 residues long. In DNA form, the CDR3 reads TGTGCCAGCAGCCGAGAACCGGGACGGACAACAACGAGCGGCTACACCTTC. It specifies CASSREPGRTTTSGYTF.

V is TRBV4-1 and J is TRBJ1-5; 9 bases agree with TRBD1. J was trimmed by 0 bases and V by 4 bases; bases with no gene match: 4. CDR1 and CDR2 (germline): MGHRA, YSYEKL. This CDR3 is 16 amino acids long. The CDR3 DNA sequence: TGCGCCAGCAGCCGGGACAGGGCGTATAGCAATCAGCCCCAGCATTTT. Translated: CASSRDRAYSNQPQHF.

This clone was recorded only once. The chain uses TRBV3-1 (or the pseudogene TRBV3-2) and TRBJ2-2; the D gene is possibly TRBD1 (5 bases). The CDR3 has 16 residues. Trimming took 4 bases from V and 3 from J, leaving 15 bases between them. Germline CDR1 reads LGHDT; CDR2 reads YNNKEL (reference sequence). The CDR3: CASSRGHGLDTGELFF. DNA of the CDR3: TGTGCCAGCAGCCGAGGACACGGGCTGGACACCGGGGAGCTGTTTTTT.

The chain couples TRBV7-8 to TRBJ1-1; D is undetermined. Trimming stripped 5 bases from V and 5 bases from J, with 12 bases between. The CDR3 contains 13 residues. CDR1 and CDR2 (germline): SGHVS, FQNEAQ. The CDR3 region has the DNA TGTGCCAGCAGCCCTAGCGTAGTGACTGAAGCTTTCTTT. Protein sequence: CASSPSVVTEAFF.

This chain uses TRBV7-9 with TRBJ1-3; D might be TRBD1 (6 bases). Trimming stripped 6 bases from V and 0 bases from J, with 9 bases between. This CDR3 contains 14 residues. The V gene's germline CDR1 is SEHNR and CDR2 FQNEAQ (reference sequence). The CDR3 protein is CASRLGASGNTIYF. The CDR3 DNA reads as TGTGCCAGCAGGTTGGGGGCCTCTGGAAACACCATATATTTT.

This chain links TRBV9 with TRBJ2-5, with D perhaps matching TRBD2 (5 bases). Trimming cost V 0 bases and J 4 bases, with 13 bases left between them. There are 15 residues in the CDR3. The V gene's germline CDR1 is SGDLS and CDR2 YYNGEE. The CDR3 DNA reads TGTGCCAGCAGCGTAGTACGAGCGGAAGGAGAGACCCAGTACTTC. Its translation is CASSVVRAEGETQYF. The full variable domain, completed using reference TRBV9 and TRBJ2-5, is DSGVTQTPKHLITATGQRVTLRCSPRSGDLSVYWYQQSLDQGLQFLIQYYNGEERAKGNILERFSAQQFPDLHSELNLSSLELGDSALYFCASSVVRAEGETQYFGPGTRLLVL.

The rearrangement links TRBV5-4 to TRBJ2-6, with 7 positions matching TRBD1. CDR1 is SGHNT and CDR2 is YYREEE in the germline V gene (reference sequence). Trimming at V came to 5 bases and at J to 0 bases, leaving 14 bases not matched to a gene. This CDR3 contains 19 residues. This CDR3 reads CASSSPLGQKGSGANVLTF. As DNA, the CDR3 is TGTGCCAGCAGTTCCCCTTTGGGACAGAAGGGCTCTGGGGCCAACGTCCTGACTTTC.

This chain connects TRBV28 to TRBJ2-1; D is perhaps TRBD1 (6 bases). The CDR3 loop spans 13 amino acids. Trimming took 6 bases from V and 8 from J, leaving 14 bases between them. Germline assignment: CDR1 MDHEN and CDR2 SYDVKM. The CDR3 nucleotides are TGTGCCAGCAGAAGGGACAACCCCCATGAGCAGTTCTTC. Its protein product is CASRRDNPHEQFF.

This clone has a handful of counts. CDR3 in DNA: TGTGCCAGCAGACTAGCGGGCCAGACCTACGAGCAGTACTTC. Protein: CASRLAGQTYEQYF. The V gene is TRBV5-6, the J gene TRBJ2-7; 9 bases are a match to TRBD2. The trim removed 5 bases at V and 2 bases at J, leaving 5 bases unmatched. Germline-derived CDR1 and CDR2 are SGHDT and YYEEEE. The CDR3 totals 14 residues.

The rearrangement joins TRBV9 to TRBJ1-2; a possible D gene is TRBD1 (5 bases). CDR1 is SGDLS and CDR2 is YYNGEE in the germline V gene. The CDR3 totals 13 residues. Trimming left V 3 bases short and J 1 base short, with 7 bases between. CDR3 bases: TGTGCCAGCAGCGGACAGCTTAACTATGGCTACACCTTC. Translated: CASSGQLNYGYTF.

The J gene is TRBJ1-2, the V gene TRBV18; possibly TRBD1 for D (5 bases). The CDR3 totals 16 residues. Germline V gene lookup returns CDR1 KGHSH and CDR2 LQKENI. V dropped 1 base and J dropped 6 bases, with 18 bases sitting between them. As DNA, the CDR3 is TGTGCCAGCTCACCACTTTCGGACATCGCGGGCCATGGCTACACCTTC. It yields the protein CASSPLSDIAGHGYTF.

This clone occurred once. J is TRBJ1-5 and V is TRBV2; unclear D gene. Deletions cut 6 bases from V and 3 bases from J, with 12 bases between. The CDR3 totals 14 residues. Per germline, CDR1 SNHLY and CDR2 FYNNEI. The CDR3 sequence: CASSRGDNNQPQHF. For the CDR3, the DNA is TGTGCCAGCAGCCGGGGTGATAACAATCAGCCCCAGCATTTT.

The CDR3 nucleotides read TGTGCCAGCAGTTTAGAGGGACCAGGGTTAGCTTTCTTT. Its translation: CASSLEGPGLAFF. The chain carries TRBV12-3 or TRBV12-4 and TRBJ1-1; maybe TRBD1 (5 bases). Trimming removed 1 base at V and 10 bases at J, with 13 bases between. The CDR3 extends over 13 amino acids.